This T cell receptor (beta chain) was sequenced during a study of CD8 T cells in ankylosing spondylitis. The study, taken as a whole, reports: Disease-linked clones reportedly showed significant enrichment in matched ankylosing spondylitis synovial fluid. A motif in TCR beta, a set of 8 or 9 highly homologous variants, appeared characteristic of ankylosing spondylitis blood.

The authors made TCR beta libraries by quantitative 5'-RACE with molecular barcodes. TCRdb reanalysed the 5' RACE reads using MiXCR and keeps one entry per CDR3 protein. The sample includes about 800,000 distinct CDR3 sequences, around 11% of them seen just once. Turning to this clonotype: Antigen specificity is unknown.

CDR3 length equals 15 residues. Looked up from germline, CDR1 is SGHRS and CDR2 is YFSETQ. The germline V and J ends were trimmed by 3 bases and 6 bases, with 17 bases remaining between them. This sequence joins TRBV5-1 and TRBJ2-3, with D perhaps TRBD2 (5 bases). This sequence originates from a male donor with ankylosing spondylitis. Input material: blood, either unsorted or a sorted T cell fraction (not recorded which). The CDR3 DNA is TGCGCCAGCAGCTATTACGGGGTCCAAGCGGATACGCAGTATTTT. Translated, it gives CASSYYGVQADTQYF.